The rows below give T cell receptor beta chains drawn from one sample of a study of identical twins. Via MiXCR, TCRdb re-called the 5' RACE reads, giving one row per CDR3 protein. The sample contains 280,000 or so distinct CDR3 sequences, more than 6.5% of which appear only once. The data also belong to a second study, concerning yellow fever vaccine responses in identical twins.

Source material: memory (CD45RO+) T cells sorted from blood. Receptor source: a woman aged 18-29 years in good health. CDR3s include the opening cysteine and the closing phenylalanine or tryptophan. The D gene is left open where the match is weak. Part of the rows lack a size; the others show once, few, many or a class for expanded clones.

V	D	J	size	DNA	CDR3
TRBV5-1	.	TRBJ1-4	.	TGCGCCAGCAGCTTGGTTTCCGGGGGCCATGAAAAACTGTTTTTT	CASSLVSGGHEKLFF
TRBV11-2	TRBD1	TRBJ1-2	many	TGTGCCAGCAGCTCCGGGACAGGGTCTATGATCGATGGCTACACCTTC	CASSSGTGSMIDGYTF
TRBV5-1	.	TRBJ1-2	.	TGCGCCAGCAGCCCGTGGACAGACTCTAACTATGGCTACACCTTC	CASSPWTDSNYGYTF
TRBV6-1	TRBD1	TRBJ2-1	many	TGTGCCAGTCGCGGGACAGGCTCCTACAATGAGCAGTTCTTC	CASRGTGSYNEQFF
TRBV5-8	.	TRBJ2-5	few	TGTGCCAGCAGCTTGGACTTCAAAGAGACCCAGTACTTC	CASSLDFKETQYF
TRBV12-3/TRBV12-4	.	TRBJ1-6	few	TGTGCCAGCATACCCGGGCCCAATTCACCCCTCCACTTT	CASIPGPNSPLHF
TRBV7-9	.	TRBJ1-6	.	TGTGCCAGCAGCTCGCGGGACTTTTCACCCCTCCACTTT	CASSSRDFSPLHF
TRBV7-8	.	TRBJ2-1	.	TGTGCCAGCAGCAGGATCTTGACGTCTCTTGAGCAGTTCTTC	CASSRILTSLEQFF
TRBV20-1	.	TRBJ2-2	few	TGCAGTGCTAGGATAAGGGGGAGCACCGGGGAGCTGTTTTTT	CSARIRGSTGELFF
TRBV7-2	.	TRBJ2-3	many	TGTGCCAGCAGCCCGGTCGGGTTGAGCACAGATACGCAGTATTTT	CASSPVGLSTDTQYF
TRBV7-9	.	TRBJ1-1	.	TGTGCCAGCAGCTTAGGCCGGGGGGCAGGTACTGAAGCTTTCTTT	CASSLGRGAGTEAFF
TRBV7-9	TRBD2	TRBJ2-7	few	TGTGCCAGCAGCCCAAGCGGGAGATCCCCCTACGAGCAGTACTTC	CASSPSGRSPYEQYF
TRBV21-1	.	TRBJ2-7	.	TGTGCCAGCAGCAAAGCGCTGGATTACAGGGGAGCTACGAAGCAGTACTTC	CASSKALDYRGATKQYF
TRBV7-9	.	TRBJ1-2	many	TGTGCCAGCAGCGGAGAAGTTCAGGGAGGGGTGTATGGCTACACCTTC	CASSGEVQGGVYGYTF
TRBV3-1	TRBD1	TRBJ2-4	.	TGTGCCAGCAGCCAGGACAGGGGGCCAATTCAGTACTTC	CASSQDRGPIQYF
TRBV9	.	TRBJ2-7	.	TGTGCCAGCAGCCCCGTTCCCGGGCCCTACGAGCAGTACTTC	CASSPVPGPYEQYF
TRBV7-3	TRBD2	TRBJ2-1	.	TGTGCCAGCAGCTTGACAACTAGCGGGCCCTACAATGAGCAGTTCTTC	CASSLTTSGPYNEQFF
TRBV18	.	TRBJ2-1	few	TGTGCCAGCTCACCACCCCAGGGTGAGCAGTTCTTC	CASSPPQGEQFF
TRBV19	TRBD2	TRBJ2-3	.	TGTGCCAGTAGTACACGGACTAGCGCAAGCACAGATACGCAGTATTTT	CASSTRTSASTDTQYF
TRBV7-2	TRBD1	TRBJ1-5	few	TGTGCCAGCAGCTTAGAGGGACAGGGGGCTAGGCAGCCCCAGCATTTT	CASSLEGQGARQPQHF
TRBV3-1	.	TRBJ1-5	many	TGTGCCAGCAGCCTGCCAGGGAATCAGCCCCAGCATTTT	CASSLPGNQPQHF
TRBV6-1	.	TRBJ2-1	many	TGTGCCAGCAGTGCAGACATAAGCTCCTACAATGAGCAGTTCTTC	CASSADISSYNEQFF
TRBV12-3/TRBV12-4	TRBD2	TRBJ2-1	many	TGTGCCAGCAACCCCCACACTAGCGGGAGAGGCTACAATGAGCAGTTCTTC	CASNPHTSGRGYNEQFF
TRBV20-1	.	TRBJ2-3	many	TGCAGTGCTCCCGTTGTAAATACGCAGTATTTT	CSAPVVNTQYF
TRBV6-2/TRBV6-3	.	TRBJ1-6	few	TGTGCCAGCACCCCGGGACCGGATGTCAGGCCCCTCCACTTT	CASTPGPDVRPLHF
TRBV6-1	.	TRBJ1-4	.	TGTGCCAGCGTATTTGGAACTAATGAAAAACTGTTTTTT	CASVFGTNEKLFF
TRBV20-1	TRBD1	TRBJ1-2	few	TGCAGTGCCGAGGGGGCCAGCTATGGCTACACCTTC	CSAEGASYGYTF
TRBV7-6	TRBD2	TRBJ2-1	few	TGTGCCAGCAGCTCACGGACTAGCGGGAGGGATGAGCAGTTCTTC	CASSSRTSGRDEQFF
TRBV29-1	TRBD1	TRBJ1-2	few	TGCAGCGTTTCCCGACAGGGGGGAGGCTACACCTTC	CSVSRQGGGYTF
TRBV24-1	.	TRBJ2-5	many	TGTGCCACCAGTGGGGAGGAGAAGACCCAGTACTTC	CATSGEEKTQYF
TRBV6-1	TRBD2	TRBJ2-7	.	TGTGCCAGCAGACCGACTAGCGGAACCCTCTACGAGCAGTACTTC	CASRPTSGTLYEQYF
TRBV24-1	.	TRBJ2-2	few	TGTGCCACCAGTGACCGTTTAAGGGCCAGGGGACGAACAAGCGGGGAGCTGTTTTTT	CATSDRLRARGRTSGELFF
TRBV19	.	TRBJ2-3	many	TGTGCCAGTAGGGGCAGAAGCACAGATACGCAGTATTTT	CASRGRSTDTQYF
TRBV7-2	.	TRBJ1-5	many	TGTGCCAGCAGCTTAAATGGCCTGTCCCAGCCCCAGCATTTT	CASSLNGLSQPQHF
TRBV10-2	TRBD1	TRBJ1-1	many	TGCGCCAGCAGCGCCGGGACAGGGTTATTGTGGTACACTGAAGCTTTCTTT	CASSAGTGLLWYTEAFF
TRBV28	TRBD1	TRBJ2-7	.	TGTGCCAGCAGCCCCCCCGGCAGGGGGCTTGCCGAGCAGTACTTC	CASSPPGRGLAEQYF
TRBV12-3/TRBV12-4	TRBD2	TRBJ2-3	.	TGTGCCAGCAGCCGTCACGGACTAGCGGGGGGGGGCACAGATACGCAGTATTTT	CASSRHGLAGGGTDTQYF
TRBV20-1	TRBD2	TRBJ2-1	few	TGCAGTGCTAGAGGACCCCCTAGCGGGAGTAACGATGAGCAGTTCTTC	CSARGPPSGSNDEQFF
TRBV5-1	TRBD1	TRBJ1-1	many	TGCGCCAGCAGCTTACAGGGGGGAGCCACTGAAGCTTTCTTT	CASSLQGGATEAFF
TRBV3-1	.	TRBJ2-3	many	TGTGCCAGCAGCCAAGATTTAGGGGTTCTGGGCACAGATACGCAGTATTTT	CASSQDLGVLGTDTQYF
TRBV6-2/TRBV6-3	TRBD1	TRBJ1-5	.	TGTGCCAGCAGTTCACTGGGGTATGGGACAGGGGGACATCAGCCCCAGCATTTT	CASSSLGYGTGGHQPQHF
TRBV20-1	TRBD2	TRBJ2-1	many	TGCAGTGCCAAGCGGGAGGTAGACTACAATGAGCAGTTCTTC	CSAKREVDYNEQFF
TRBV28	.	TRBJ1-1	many	TGTGCCAGCAGTTTAAGCCTTGAAGCTTTCTTT	CASSLSLEAFF
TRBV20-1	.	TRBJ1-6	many	TGCAGTGCTTTACAGATCTATAATTCACCCCTCCACTTT	CSALQIYNSPLHF
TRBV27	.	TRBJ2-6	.	TGTGCCAGCAGTTTAAGCGGATCTAGCTCTGAGGCCAACGTCCTGACTTTC	CASSLSGSSSEANVLTF
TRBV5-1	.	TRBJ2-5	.	TGCGCCAGCAGCTTGGCAGGGGGGCCGGAGACCCAGTACTTC	CASSLAGGPETQYF
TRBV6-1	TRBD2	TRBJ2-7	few	TGTGCCAGCAGACACCTAGCGGGAGCTGGCGAGCAGTACTTC	CASRHLAGAGEQYF
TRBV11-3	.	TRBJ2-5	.	TGTGCCAGCAGCCCCGGGGCCCGTAGGAAACGACAAGAGACCCAGTACTTC	CASSPGARRKRQETQYF
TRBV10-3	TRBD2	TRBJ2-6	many	TGTGCCATCAGTGAGTCGGGAGGGGCTGGGGCCAACGTCCTGACTTTC	CAISESGGAGANVLTF
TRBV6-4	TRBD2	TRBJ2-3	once	TGTGCCAGCAGTGGGGCGGGAGAGACAGATACGCAGTATTTT	CASSGAGETDTQYF